This T cell receptor beta chain was identified in a study of blood T cell repertoires in COVID-19. Across the whole study: From T cells, B-cell-depleted T cells, or PBMCs came the material, which was cDNA or gDNA.

Enrollees, roughly 18 to 95 years old, lived in 20 to 25 US areas. Cohorts were determined from participant-reported clinical history. The CDR3 runs 13 residues. Germline V gives CDR1 MDHEN, CDR2 SYDVKM. V shed 5 bases and J 6 bases; nucleotides not matched to a gene: 5. Some clones are missing from TCRdb's copy, which holds only in-frame ones; the method was immunoSEQ multiplex PCR. Counted here are some 150,000 clones, roughly 80% occurring once; the ten biggest clones make up 1.6%. V usage is TRBV28 and J usage is TRBJ1-1; TRBD1 agrees at 8 bases. The sequencing sample was made of PBMCs or T cells enriched from blood (not recorded which). The clonotype originates from a woman in her late teens or twenties who had been exposed to COVID-19. The CDR3 is CASSPGTGPEAFF. CDR3 bases: TGTGCCAGCAGTCCCGGGACAGGACCTGAAGCTTTCTTT.